This TCR beta chain was identified during a study of blood T cell repertoires in COVID-19. The CDR3 runs 15 residues. Germline loops: CDR1 KGHSH, CDR2 LQKENI. Trimming removed 2 bases at V and 7 bases at J, with 14 bases between. The assay was immunoSEQ multiplex PCR, and TCRdb's table has in-frame clones only and misses some. The repertoire holds 87,000 or so clones, with roughly 87% as singletons. The chain joins TRBV18 to TRBJ2-2, with TRBD2 as a possible D gene (5 bases). Source material: peripheral blood. This receptor was obtained from a woman of 80 years or more with acute or convalescent COVID-19. The CDR3 sequence is CASSPVHLGGGELFF. The CDR3 region has the DNA TGTGCCAGCTCACCAGTCCATCTAGGAGGCGGGGAGCTGTTTTTT.